The 21 T cell receptor beta chains given below trace back to one sample, sequenced in a study of Ad26.COV2.S vaccination and SARS-CoV-2 variants (TCRdb year 2021). Receptor libraries were prepared by the immunoSEQ multiplex PCR assay. TCRdb stores this immuneACCESS table with in-frame sequences only. Part of the clones is absent; in the studies checked, under half of the shortfall reflects unresolved V genes, and no reason is known for the rest. This sample is represented by 200,000 to 250,000 clones; 88% of them were singletons. The ten largest clones represent around 10% of the sample. Per the publication, the treatment or condition label means: about 20 received Ad26.COV2.S at low or high dose, single or two shots; 5 received placebo; per-sample allocation not given. Repertoires of vaccine and placebo recipients were sequenced from samples collected on day 63 after the first injection. Sample: peripheral blood, taken in a trial of Ad26.COV2.S vaccine versus placebo. These receptors were obtained from a person aged 18 to 65 who received the Ad26.COV2.S COVID-19 vaccine or a placebo.

V is TRBV6-2 or TRBV6-3 and J is TRBJ2-7; no clear D. CDR3 length: 13 amino acids. The V gene's germline CDR1 is MNHEY and CDR2 SVGEGT. The V end lost 2 bases, the J end lost 0 bases, and 5 bases lay between the germline ends. The CDR3 is CASSYASSYEQYF. DNA for the CDR3: TGTGCCAGCAGTTACGCTAGCTCCTACGAGCAGTACTTC.

The rearrangement joins TRBV10-2 to TRBJ2-3, with 12 bases aligning to TRBD2. V lost 6 bases, J lost 2 bases, and 6 bases stayed unmatched. This CDR3 comprises 16 residues. CDR1 is WSHSY, CDR2 SAAADI, per germline. The chain's CDR3 is CASSPSGRGYTDTQYF. As DNA, the CDR3 is TGCGCCAGCAGCCCTAGCGGGAGGGGGTACACAGATACGCAGTATTTT.

The genes are TRBV6-2 or TRBV6-3 and TRBJ2-7; TRBD1 agrees at 8 bases. The V segment lost 4 bases and the J segment 0 bases; nucleotides outside the gene matches: 5. CDR1 and CDR2 (germline): MNHEY, SVGEGT. The length of the CDR3 is 15 residues. The CDR3 is CASSSRQGPSYEQYF. The CDR3 coding sequence is TGTGCCAGCAGTTCTCGACAGGGGCCCTCCTACGAGCAGTACTTC.

V usage is TRBV24-1 and J usage is TRBJ2-5; 7 positions agree with TRBD1. Germline CDR1 is KGHDR and CDR2 is SFDVKD. Trimming at V came to 4 bases and at J to 4 bases, leaving 2 bases not matched to a gene. The CDR3 has 13 amino acids. The CDR3 bases are TGTGCCACCAGTGACTACAGGGGAGAGACCCAGTACTTC. Its translation is CATSDYRGETQYF.

V is TRBV28 and J is TRBJ1-5, with D tentatively TRBD1 (5 bases). Trimming cost V 10 bases and J 0 bases, with 13 bases left between them. CDR1 and CDR2 (germline): MDHEN, SYDVKM. This CDR3 has 14 amino acids. The CDR3 DNA reads TGTGCCACCGCGCAGGGATATAGCAATCAGCCCCAGCATTTT. Translating gives CATAQGYSNQPQHF.

This clone was observed once. The rearrangement joins TRBV19 to TRBJ1-5, with unresolved D. The ends were cut back, 3 bases at V and 2 bases at J, with 8 bases in the middle. Germline-derived CDR1 and CDR2 are LNHDA and SQIVND (reference sequence). CDR3 length: 14 amino acids. The CDR3 DNA follows: TGTGCCAGTAGTATCGGTCAGGGCAATCAGCCCCAGCATTTT. Its translation is CASSIGQGNQPQHF.

The chain recombines TRBV27 with TRBJ1-6; no clear D. V was cut by 0 bases and J by 0 bases, with 12 bases left in between. This CDR3 contains 18 residues. CDR1 and CDR2 from the germline V gene are MNHEY and SMNVEV (reference sequence). In nucleotides, the CDR3 is TGTGCCAGCAGTTTATCTCAGGAAGGGAGCTCCTATAATTCACCCCTCCACTTT. Translation gives CASSLSQEGSSYNSPLHF.

The V and J genes are TRBV29-1 and TRBJ2-7; the D gene is possibly TRBD1 (5 bases). V was trimmed by 4 bases and J by 0 bases, leaving 19 bases between them. The CDR3 totals 16 residues. Germline loops: CDR1 SQVTM, CDR2 ANQGSEA. CDR3 in amino acids: CSVGTPSRASSYEQYF. CDR3 sequence (DNA): TGCAGCGTTGGAACCCCAAGCAGGGCCAGCTCCTACGAGCAGTACTTC.

The rearrangement links TRBV10-3 to TRBJ1-1; tentatively, D is TRBD1 (6 bases). Germline-derived CDR1 and CDR2 are ENHRY and SYGVKD. CDR3 length equals 15 residues. The V and J ends lost 0 bases and 1 base respectively, with 9 bases between them. The CDR3 protein is CAISESGQSNTEAFF. CDR3 nucleotide sequence: TGTGCCATCAGTGAGTCTGGACAGTCGAACACTGAAGCTTTCTTT.

The chain employs TRBV5-4 and TRBJ2-5, with a possible D match to TRBD1 (5 bases). Looked up from germline, CDR1 is SGHNT and CDR2 is YYREEE (reference sequence). V lost 4 bases to trimming and J lost 2 bases, with 24 bases between them. CDR3 length: 18 amino acids. The CDR3 protein is CASSRSGAVGMTQETQYF. The CDR3 nucleotides read TGTGCCAGCAGCCGGAGTGGGGCGGTAGGCATGACTCAAGAGACCCAGTACTTC.

V usage is TRBV28 and J usage is TRBJ2-5; 9 bases line up with TRBD1. V lost 6 bases and J lost 7; bases outside the gene matches: 18. There are 17 residues in the CDR3. Looked up from germline, CDR1 is MDHEN and CDR2 is SYDVKM. DNA for the CDR3: TGTGCCAGCAGCCGCCTGGGACAGGGTGGGGCTCTTCGGACCCAGTACTTC. This translates into CASSRLGQGGALRTQYF. The complete variable domain, with remaining parts taken from reference TRBV28 and TRBJ2-5, reads DVKVTQSSRYLVKRTGEKVFLECVQDMDHENMFWYRQDPGLGLRLIYFSYDVKMKEKGDIPEGYSVSREKKERFSLILESASTNQTSMYLCASSRLGQGGALRTQYFGPGTRLLVL.

This chain connects TRBV6-5 to TRBJ1-2; D may be TRBD1 (5 bases). V dropped 2 bases and J dropped 4 bases, with 8 bases sitting between them. The CDR3 is made up of 13 amino acids. Germline CDR1 and CDR2: MNHEY and SVGAGI. The CDR3 loop reads CASSYEGTYGYTF. In DNA form, the CDR3 reads TGTGCCAGCAGTTACGAGGGGACCTATGGCTACACCTTC.

This clone has only one observation. The chain uses TRBV9 and TRBJ2-1; possibly TRBD1 for D (5 bases). V lost 0 bases, J lost 11 bases, and 9 bases lay in between. The CDR3 loop spans 12 amino acids. Per the germline V gene, CDR1 is SGDLS and CDR2 is YYNGEE. CDR3 sequence reads: CASSVGDRKQFF. The DNA of the CDR3 is TGTGCCAGCAGCGTAGGAGACAGAAAGCAGTTCTTC.

The chain uses TRBV7-2 and TRBJ1-2; no clear D gene. Per germline, CDR1 SGHTA and CDR2 FQGNSA. This CDR3 has 13 residues. V lost 1 base and J lost 4, with 7 bases in between. For the CDR3, the DNA is TGTGCCAGCAGCTTAGGGGAGGGCTATGGCTACACCTTC. Its protein is CASSLGEGYGYTF.

The J gene is TRBJ2-2, the V gene TRBV14; D gene ambiguous. CDR1 is SGHDN and CDR2 is FVKESK in the germline V gene. Deletions cut 0 bases from V and 3 bases from J, with 2 bases between. The CDR3 is 13 residues long. The CDR3 DNA follows: TGTGCCAGCAGCCAAGAGGACACCGGGGAGCTGTTTTTT. Protein: CASSQEDTGELFF. The full variable domain, completed using reference TRBV14 and TRBJ2-2, is EAGVTQFPSHSVIEKGQTVTLRCDPISGHDNLYWYRRVMGKEIKFLLHFVKESKQDESGMPNNRFLAERTGGTYSTLKVQPAELEDSGVYFCASSQEDTGELFFGEGSRLTVL.

The chain couples TRBV6-5 to TRBJ2-7; 7 nucleotides align to TRBD1. The germline V gene has CDR1 MNHEY and CDR2 SVGAGI. Losses at the gene ends were 11 bases for V and 5 bases for J; bases not matched to a gene: 18. The CDR3 spans 15 residues. The DNA for the CDR3 is TGTGCCCTCCACTTACTCGGCAGGGGGATTAACGAGCAGTACTTC. Translating it yields CALHLLGRGINEQYF.

The V and J genes are TRBV3-1 (or the pseudogene TRBV3-2) and TRBJ2-1, with 14 nucleotides matching TRBD2. The germline gives CDR1 LGHDT, CDR2 YNNKEL (reference sequence). The CDR3 extends over 20 amino acids. V lost 4 bases, J lost 2 bases, and 13 bases stayed unmatched. The CDR3 loop is CASSLSPGLAGAGTYNEQFF. The CDR3 nucleotides read TGTGCCAGCAGCCTTTCCCCGGGACTAGCGGGAGCAGGCACCTACAATGAGCAGTTCTTC.

This rearrangement joins TRBV7-8 to TRBJ1-2; D possibly corresponds to TRBD1 (6 bases). Germline V gene lookup returns CDR1 SGHVS and CDR2 FQNEAQ. Trimming stripped 1 base from V and 6 bases from J, with 9 bases between. The CDR3 totals 13 residues. CDR3 amino acids: CASSLGRGDGYTF. CDR3 nucleotide sequence: TGTGCCAGCAGCTTAGGCAGGGGCGATGGCTACACCTTC.

J is TRBJ2-7 and V is TRBV30; 9 positions agree with TRBD2. Germline loops: CDR1 GTSNPN, CDR2 SVGIG (reference sequence). This CDR3 is built from 14 residues. V was clipped by 5 bases and J by 2 bases; unmatched bases: 7. The CDR3 reads CAWGRGGSTYEQYF. The CDR3 DNA reads as TGTGCCTGGGGGCGGGGGGGCTCGACCTACGAGCAGTACTTC. The whole variable domain, remainder taken from reference TRBV30 and TRBJ2-7, is SQTIHQWPATLVQPVGSPLSLECTVEGTSNPNLYWYRQAAGRGLQLLFYSVGIGQISSEVPQNLSASRPQDRQFILSSKKLLLSDSGFYLCAWGRGGSTYEQYFGPGTRLTVT.

For the CDR3, the DNA is TGTGCCATCAGCCCGGACAGGCAAAACTATGGCTACACCTTC. Translation: CAISPDRQNYGYTF. The chain uses TRBV10-3 and TRBJ1-2; the match to TRBD1 covers 7 bases. The CDR3 has 14 amino acids. V shed 6 bases, J shed 2 bases, and the junction held 6 bases outside the gene matches. Germline V gives CDR1 ENHRY, CDR2 SYGVKD.

V is TRBV7-2 and J is TRBJ1-2; 9 bases align to TRBD1. This CDR3 region has 14 residues. With V trimmed by 5 bases and J by 4 bases, 5 bases remained unmatched. CDR1 is SGHTA, CDR2 FQGNSA, per germline. DNA of the CDR3: TGTGCCAGCAGCCGGGACAGGGCCATCTATGGCTACACCTTC. Its protein product is CASSRDRAIYGYTF.